This T cell receptor (beta chain) stems from a study of T cells in Graves' hyperthyroidism and ophthalmopathy. Whole-study context: Peripheral blood samples were taken at initial diagnosis, prior to any treatment. Study-wide points: Most thyroid clonotypes that were expanded above 0.001 also turned up in blood. Ophthalmopathy was identified by the model a median 6.5 months ahead of onset.

For this clonotype: Antigen unknown.

Per the germline V gene, CDR1 is LNHNV and CDR2 is YYDKDF (reference sequence). The CDR3 spans 17 residues. J gave up 1 base and V 0 bases, and 5 bases lay outside the gene matches. The cohort's ophthalmopathy patients, a group with duration under 3 months, had a Clinical Activity Score of at least 3 and a NOSPECS grade of at least 4. TCR beta CDR3 regions were amplified from RNA. HTBI primers were used for first-round RT-PCR of the TCR CDR3. One entry per CDR3 protein results from TCRdb running MiXCR on the multiplex PCR reads. The table has hundreds of thousands of distinct CDR3 sequences, about 15% seen once.

Source material: blood. This chain connects TRBV15 to TRBJ2-5; TRBD2 agrees at 10 bases. The TCR originated in a woman aged 40 to 50 with Graves' ophthalmopathy. CDR3 region: CATSRENGLAVQETQYF. The CDR3 DNA sequence: TGTGCCACCAGCAGAGAAAATGGACTAGCGGTCCAAGAGACCCAGTACTTC.